This T cell receptor (beta chain) was identified in a study of cytomegalovirus exposure and HLA in healthy donors. For the study at large: A prior study identified 117 million unique TCR beta sequences from around 180 million T cells. Notes on the study in general: V- and J-gene trimming in TCR beta was tied to a missense DCLRE1C variant by an analysis performed later.

The PCR had 60 Vbeta and 13 Jbeta primers. Clones were sequenced by immunoSEQ multiplex PCR, and TCRdb holds only the in-frame ones, with some missing. The sample holds roughly 84,000 clones, 70% to 80% seen once. Trimming at V came to 3 bases and at J to 3 bases, leaving 4 bases not matched to a gene. Germline loops: CDR1 KGHSH, CDR2 LQKENI. The CDR3 contains 16 residues. About this clone itself: Its antigen is unidentified.

Sample: PBMCs. V usage is TRBV18 and J usage is TRBJ1-6; 8 nucleotides match TRBD1. The source of this sequence is a human donor in good health. The DNA of the CDR3 is TGTGCCAGCTCACCGGACAGGGATCTCTATAATTCACCCCTCCACTTT. Amino acid sequence: CASSPDRDLYNSPLHF.